The 4 T cell receptor beta chains listed next were all sequenced from one sample in a study of shared clonotypes between healthy human individuals. Generated by immunoSEQ multiplex PCR, the TCRdb table keeps only in-frame clones and is missing some. Of some 1 million clones detected, about 75% appear once; the ten largest clones hold 1.4%. The sample was memory CD4+ T cells sorted from blood. Subset indicated: CD45RA-negative fraction. These receptors all come from a man aged 18-30 years in good health.

In its sample, this clone was seen once. The V and J genes are TRBV28 and TRBJ2-5; D is unclear. The CDR3 length is 14 residues. The germline gives CDR1 MDHEN, CDR2 SYDVKM. V lost 7 bases to trimming and J lost 4 bases, with 16 bases between them. CDR3 region: CASIGSKVLETQYF. As DNA, the CDR3 is TGTGCCAGCATAGGCAGTAAGGTCCTAGAGACCCAGTACTTC.

The CDR3 spells CASSSQPGNEQFF. The CDR3 region has the DNA TGTGCCAGCAGCTCCCAACCCGGCAATGAGCAGTTCTTC. The chain employs TRBV7-2 and TRBJ2-1, with D unclear. This CDR3 region has 13 residues. With 4 bases removed from V and 6 bases from J, the gap between germline ends came to 10 bases. Germline assignment: CDR1 SGHTA and CDR2 FQGNSA.

The chain carries TRBV28 and TRBJ2-1, with D tentatively TRBD1 or TRBD2 (5 bases each). Germline loops: CDR1 MDHEN, CDR2 SYDVKM. There are 14 residues in the CDR3. V was clipped by 6 bases and J by 2 bases, with 11 bases between them. The CDR3 sequence is CASSPGTTYNEQFF. The CDR3 DNA follows: TGTGCCAGCAGCCCGGGGACCACCTACAATGAGCAGTTCTTC.

CDR3 DNA sequence: TGTGCCACCTCCCGGGAGGGTAATTCACCCCTCCACTTT. Amino acids: CATSREGNSPLHF. The chain uses TRBV2 and TRBJ1-6; no clear D gene. Deletions cut 10 bases from V and 6 bases from J, with 13 bases between. CDR1 and CDR2 from the germline V gene are SNHLY and FYNNEI. The CDR3 totals 13 residues.